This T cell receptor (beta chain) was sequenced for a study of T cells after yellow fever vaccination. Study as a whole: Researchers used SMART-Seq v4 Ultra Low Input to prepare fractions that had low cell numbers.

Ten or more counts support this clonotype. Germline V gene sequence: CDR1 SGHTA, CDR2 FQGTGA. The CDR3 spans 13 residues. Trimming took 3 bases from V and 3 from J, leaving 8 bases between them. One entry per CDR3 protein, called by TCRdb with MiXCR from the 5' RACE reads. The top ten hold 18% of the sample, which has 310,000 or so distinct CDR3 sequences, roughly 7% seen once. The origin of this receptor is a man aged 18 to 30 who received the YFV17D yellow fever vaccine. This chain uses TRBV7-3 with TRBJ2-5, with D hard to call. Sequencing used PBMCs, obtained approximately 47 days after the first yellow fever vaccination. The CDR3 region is CASSFDREETQYF. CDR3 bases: TGTGCCAGCAGCTTCGATCGGGAAGAGACCCAGTACTTC.